This TCR beta chain was sequenced for a study of radiotherapy plus CTLA-4 blockade in lung cancer. Across the study: Disease control reached more than 25%, with objective responses in around 20%.

Germline CDR1 is MNHEY and CDR2 is SVGAGI. The CDR3 runs to 16 residues. After removal of 0 bases from V and 5 bases from J, the junction contained 8 bases not matched to a gene. Sequencing was performed with immunoSEQ multiplex PCR; in TCRdb, only in-frame clones are kept and a portion is missing. The sample holds roughly 110,000 clones, roughly 77% seen once. This TCR derives from a human donor with non-small cell lung cancer that progressed on radiotherapy plus ipilimumab. Some clones in this sample may be carry-over from other donors' samples. The chain recombines TRBV6-5 with TRBJ2-5, with 8 bases aligning to TRBD2. The sequenced sample was peripheral blood, obtained from a patient treated with radiotherapy plus ipilimumab. DNA of the CDR3: TGTGCCAGCAGTTACTCGGATAGGACTAGCAGGGAGACCCAGTACTTC. This encodes CASSYSDRTSRETQYF.